Sequencing of this T cell receptor (beta chain) was carried out in a study of regulatory T cells in long-lasting Graves disease. This clonotype was seen a single time. Its antigen is unidentified. TCR beta libraries were built with iRepertoire HTBI primers and Arm-PCR of CDR3 regions. TCRdb redid the calling of the multiplex PCR reads with MiXCR, one entry per CDR3 protein. The sample lists 510,000 or so distinct CDR3 sequences, 12% occurring once. Notes on the study in general: Thyroid tissue was not studied; only peripheral blood was.

The time point was: newly diagnosed GD, antithyroid drugs for less than 3 months. Scientists built the TCR library using RNA that was extracted from PBMCs. The V gene's germline CDR1 is MNHEY and CDR2 SVGAGI. Between the trimmed V and J ends, which lost 1 base and 3 bases, there was a span of 21 bases. This CDR3 has 18 residues. Another study also made use of these data, one on T cells in Graves' hyperthyroidism and ophthalmopathy. As reported in that work: HTBI primers drove first-round RT-PCR of the TCR CDR3. The blood repertoire included most of the expanded thyroid clonotypes above 0.001.

This TCR derives from a woman aged 25-40 years with Graves disease. The gene calls are TRBV6-5 and TRBJ1-1; D gene uncertain. The sequenced sample was peripheral blood mononuclear cells (PBMCs), obtained at new diagnosis, from a patient treated with antithyroid drugs. CDR3 loop: CASSYWGGGKGSDTEAFF. The CDR3 DNA reads TGTGCCAGCAGTTACTGGGGAGGAGGGAAAGGGTCGGACACTGAAGCTTTCTTT.